This T cell receptor beta chain was retrieved from a study of T-cell memory formation after mild COVID-19. Study information: TCR clusters mostly belonged to single donors.

The ends were cut back, 7 bases at V and 0 bases at J, with 7 bases in the middle. Germline V gives CDR1 MNHNY, CDR2 SVGAGI (reference sequence). This CDR3 has 13 amino acids. General study points: Contracting CD8+ clones were enriched in EMRA, CD4+ mainly in CM and EM. Pre-infection memory contained some responding clones, which suggested that cross-reactive memory had joined.

TCRdb recomputed calls from the 5' RACE reads with MiXCR, one row per CDR3 protein. The sample holds 120,000 to 150,000 distinct CDR3 sequences, roughly a fifth seen once. For this clonotype: The target antigen is unknown.

The receptor comes from an adult woman who had mild COVID-19 (a few samples of this study predate the infection). Cell type and time point are not known. Sequenced sample: PBMCs or a T cell subset sorted from them (not recorded which). The chain combines TRBV6-6 with TRBJ1-5; D is undetermined. CDR3 nucleotide sequence: TGTGCCAGCAAAGCTAATAGCAATCAGCCCCAGCATTTT. It specifies CASKANSNQPQHF.